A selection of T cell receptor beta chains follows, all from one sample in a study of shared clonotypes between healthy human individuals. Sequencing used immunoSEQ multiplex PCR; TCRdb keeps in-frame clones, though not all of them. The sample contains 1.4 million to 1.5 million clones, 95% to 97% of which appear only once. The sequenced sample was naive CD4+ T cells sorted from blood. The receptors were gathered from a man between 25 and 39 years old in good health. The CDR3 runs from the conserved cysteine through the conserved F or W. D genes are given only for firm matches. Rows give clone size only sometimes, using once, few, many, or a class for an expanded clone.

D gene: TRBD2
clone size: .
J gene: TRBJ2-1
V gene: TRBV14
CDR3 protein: CASTVAGGNRNEQFF
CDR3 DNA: TGTGCCAGCACCGTAGCGGGAGGTAATAGGAATGAGCAGTTCTTC

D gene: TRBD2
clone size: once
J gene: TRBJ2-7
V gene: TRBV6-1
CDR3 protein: CASSEARGGYEQYF
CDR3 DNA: TGTGCCAGCAGTGAAGCCCGGGGGGGCTACGAGCAGTACTTC

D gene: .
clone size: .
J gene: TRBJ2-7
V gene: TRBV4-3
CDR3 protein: CASSQSYSNSYEQYF
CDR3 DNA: TGCGCCAGCAGCCAATCTTACAGTAACTCCTACGAGCAGTACTTC

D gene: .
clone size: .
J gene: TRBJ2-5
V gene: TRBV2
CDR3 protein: CASGVGTYQETQYF
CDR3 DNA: TGTGCCAGCGGGGTAGGCACGTACCAAGAGACCCAGTACTTC

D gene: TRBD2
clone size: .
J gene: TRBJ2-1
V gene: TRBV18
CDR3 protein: CASSPQLAGVSGNYNEQFF
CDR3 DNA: TGTGCCAGCTCACCTCAACTAGCGGGAGTCTCTGGAAACTACAATGAGCAGTTCTTC

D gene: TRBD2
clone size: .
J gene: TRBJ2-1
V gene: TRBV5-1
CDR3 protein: CASSFLGLAGGWFF
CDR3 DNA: TGCGCCAGCAGCTTTCTAGGGCTAGCGGGAGGGTGGTTCTTC

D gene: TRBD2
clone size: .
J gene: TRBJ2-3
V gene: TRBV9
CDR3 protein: CASSVEIGPWTSRDTQYF
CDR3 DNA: TGTGCCAGCAGCGTAGAAATAGGCCCCTGGACTAGCAGGGATACGCAGTATTTT

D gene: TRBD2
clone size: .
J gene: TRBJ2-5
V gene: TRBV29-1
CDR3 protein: CSVGLAGVQETQYF
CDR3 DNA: TGCAGCGTAGGACTAGCGGGAGTCCAAGAGACCCAGTACTTC

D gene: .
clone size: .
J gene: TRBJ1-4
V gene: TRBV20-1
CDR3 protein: CSTPLNEKLFF
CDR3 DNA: TGCAGCACCCCACTTAATGAAAAACTGTTTTTT

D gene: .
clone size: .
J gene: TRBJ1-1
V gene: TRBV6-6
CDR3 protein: CASTTGTPNTEAFF
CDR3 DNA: TGTGCCAGCACAACGGGGACACCGAACACTGAAGCTTTCTTT

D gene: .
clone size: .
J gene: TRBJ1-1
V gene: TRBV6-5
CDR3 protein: CASSSMGGTEAFF
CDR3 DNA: TGTGCCAGCAGTTCCATGGGTGGCACTGAAGCTTTCTTT

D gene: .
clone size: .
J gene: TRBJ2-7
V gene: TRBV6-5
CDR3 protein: CASSGTDSYEQYF
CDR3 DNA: TGTGCCAGCTCGGGAACAGACTCCTACGAGCAGTACTTC

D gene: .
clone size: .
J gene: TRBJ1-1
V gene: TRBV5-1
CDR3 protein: CASSLAGGGTEAFF
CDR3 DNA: TGCGCCAGCAGCTTGGCGGGGGGCGGTACTGAAGCTTTCTTT

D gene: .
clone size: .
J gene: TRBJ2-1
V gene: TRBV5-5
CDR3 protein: CASSPESGAYEQFF
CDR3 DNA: TGTGCCAGCAGCCCAGAGTCGGGGGCATATGAGCAGTTCTTC

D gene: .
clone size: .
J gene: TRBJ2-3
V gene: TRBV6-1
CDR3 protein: CASSVVSTDTQYF
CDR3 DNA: TGTGCCAGCAGTGTGGTTAGCACAGATACGCAGTATTTT

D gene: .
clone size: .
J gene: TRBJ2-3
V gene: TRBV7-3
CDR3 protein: CASSLDGGSTDTQYF
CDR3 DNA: TGTGCCAGCAGCTTAGACGGAGGGTCCACAGATACGCAGTATTTT

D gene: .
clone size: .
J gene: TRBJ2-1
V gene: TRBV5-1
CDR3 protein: CASSPSGRTRNEQFF
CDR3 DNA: TGCGCCAGCAGCCCAAGCGGGCGCACACGGAATGAGCAGTTCTTC

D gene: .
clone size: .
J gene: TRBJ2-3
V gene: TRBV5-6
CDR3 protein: CASSGRDTDTQYF
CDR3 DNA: TGTGCCAGCAGTGGCAGGGACACAGATACGCAGTATTTT

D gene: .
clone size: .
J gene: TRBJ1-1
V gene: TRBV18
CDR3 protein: CASSPKGSRNTEAFF
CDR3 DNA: TGTGCCAGCTCACCAAAAGGTTCCAGGAACACTGAAGCTTTCTTT

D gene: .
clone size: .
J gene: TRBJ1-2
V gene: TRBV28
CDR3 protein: CASSLWGSANYGYTF
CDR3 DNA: TGTGCCAGCAGTTTATGGGGGAGTGCCAACTATGGCTACACCTTC

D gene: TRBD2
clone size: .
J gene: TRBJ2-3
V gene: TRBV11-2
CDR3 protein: CASSGLAGGRIDSAQYF
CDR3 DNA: TGTGCCAGCAGCGGACTAGCGGGAGGGAGGATAGATAGTGCGCAGTATTTT

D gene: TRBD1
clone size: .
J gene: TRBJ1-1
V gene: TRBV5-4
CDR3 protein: CASSGNRGRAFF
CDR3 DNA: TGTGCCAGCAGCGGCAACAGGGGGCGAGCTTTCTTT

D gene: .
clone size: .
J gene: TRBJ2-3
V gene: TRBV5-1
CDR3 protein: CASSPDTDTQYF
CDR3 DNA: TGCGCCAGCAGCCCGGACACAGATACGCAGTATTTT

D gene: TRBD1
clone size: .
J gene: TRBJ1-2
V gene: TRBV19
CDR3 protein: CASSLGQVYGYTF
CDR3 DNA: TGTGCCAGTAGCCTGGGACAGGTCTATGGCTACACCTTC

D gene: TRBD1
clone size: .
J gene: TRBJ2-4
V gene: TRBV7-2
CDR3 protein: CASSWTGSDKNIQYF
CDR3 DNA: TGTGCCAGCAGCTGGACAGGTTCCGACAAAAACATTCAGTACTTC

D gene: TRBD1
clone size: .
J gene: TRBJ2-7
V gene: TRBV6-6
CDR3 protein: CASRGGQGPNYEQYF
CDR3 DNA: TGTGCCAGCAGAGGAGGACAGGGGCCTAACTACGAGCAGTACTTC

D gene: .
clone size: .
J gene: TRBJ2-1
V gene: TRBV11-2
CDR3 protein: CASSLGRYNEQFF
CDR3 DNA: TGTGCCAGCAGCTTAGGGCGATACAATGAGCAGTTCTTC

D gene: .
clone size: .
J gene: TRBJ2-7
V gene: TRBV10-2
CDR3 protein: CASGTTSGGPYEQYF
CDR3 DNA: TGCGCCAGCGGGACCACTAGTGGGGGCCCCTACGAGCAGTACTTC

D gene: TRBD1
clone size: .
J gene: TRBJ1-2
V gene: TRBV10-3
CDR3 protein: CAIRGTGQRRYGYTF
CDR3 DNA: TGTGCCATCAGGGGGACAGGGCAAAGGCGCTATGGCTACACCTTC

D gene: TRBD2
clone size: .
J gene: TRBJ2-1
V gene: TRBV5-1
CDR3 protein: CASSYLAGQLNEQFF
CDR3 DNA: TGCGCCAGCAGCTATCTAGCGGGGCAGCTCAATGAGCAGTTCTTC

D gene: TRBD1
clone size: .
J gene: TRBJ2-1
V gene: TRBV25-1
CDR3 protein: CASSNPGDRGLDEQFF
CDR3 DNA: TGTGCCAGCAGTAACCCGGGGGACAGGGGGCTTGATGAGCAGTTCTTC

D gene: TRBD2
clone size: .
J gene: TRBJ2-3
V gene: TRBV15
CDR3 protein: CATSGNRLAGPRTDTQYF
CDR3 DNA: TGTGCCACCAGCGGAAATCGACTAGCGGGCCCCCGCACAGATACGCAGTATTTT

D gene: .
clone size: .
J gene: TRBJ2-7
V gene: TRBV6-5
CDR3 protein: CASSYSRLTYEQYF
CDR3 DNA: TGTGCCAGCAGTTACTCGAGACTAACCTACGAGCAGTACTTC

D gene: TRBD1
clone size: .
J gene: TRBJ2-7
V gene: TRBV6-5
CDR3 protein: CASSRFRDRGYEQYF
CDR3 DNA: TGTGCCAGCAGTCGCTTTCGGGACAGGGGCTACGAGCAGTACTTC

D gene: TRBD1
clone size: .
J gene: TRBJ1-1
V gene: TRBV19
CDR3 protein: CATNRGRDTEAFF
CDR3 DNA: TGTGCCACCAACAGGGGGAGAGATACTGAAGCTTTCTTT

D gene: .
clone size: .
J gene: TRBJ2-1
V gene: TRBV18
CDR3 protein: CASSPPQFGEQFF
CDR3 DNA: TGTGCCAGCTCACCACCGCAGTTTGGTGAGCAGTTCTTC

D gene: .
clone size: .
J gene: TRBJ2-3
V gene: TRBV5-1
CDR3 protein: CASSLLDRSSLDTQYF
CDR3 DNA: TGCGCCAGCAGCCTCTTGGACCGATCCTCATTGGATACGCAGTATTTT

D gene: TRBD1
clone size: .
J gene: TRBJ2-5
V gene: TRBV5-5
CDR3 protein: CASSGTGVRETQYF
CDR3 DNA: TGTGCCAGCAGCGGGACAGGTGTAAGAGAGACCCAGTACTTC

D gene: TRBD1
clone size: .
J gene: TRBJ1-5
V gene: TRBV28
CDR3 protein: CASEPQGGYNQPQHF
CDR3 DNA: TGTGCCAGCGAGCCCCAGGGGGGCTACAATCAGCCCCAGCATTTT

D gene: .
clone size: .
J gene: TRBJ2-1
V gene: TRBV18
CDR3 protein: CASSPPPWSDRRDEQFF
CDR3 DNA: TGTGCCAGCTCACCACCTCCTTGGTCAGATCGTAGGGATGAGCAGTTCTTC

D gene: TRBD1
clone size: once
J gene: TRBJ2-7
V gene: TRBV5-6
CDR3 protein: CASGWDRSYEQYF
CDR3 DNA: TGTGCCAGCGGGTGGGACAGGTCCTACGAGCAGTACTTC

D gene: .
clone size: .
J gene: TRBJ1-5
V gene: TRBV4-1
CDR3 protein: CASSPDRTNQPQHF
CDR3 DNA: TGCGCCAGCAGCCCCGACAGGACCAATCAGCCCCAGCATTTT

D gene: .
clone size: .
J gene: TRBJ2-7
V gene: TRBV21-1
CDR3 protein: CASSKVCYEQYF
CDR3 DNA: TGTGCCAGCAGCAAGGTTTGTTACGAGCAGTACTTC

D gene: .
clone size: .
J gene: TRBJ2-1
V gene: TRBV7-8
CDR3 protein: CASSADSRLSYNEQFF
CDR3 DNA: TGTGCCAGCAGCGCGGACTCGCGATTATCCTACAATGAGCAGTTCTTC

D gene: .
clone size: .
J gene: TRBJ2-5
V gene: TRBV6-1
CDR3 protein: CASRNAAQETQYF
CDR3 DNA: TGTGCCAGCAGAAACGCGGCCCAAGAGACCCAGTACTTC

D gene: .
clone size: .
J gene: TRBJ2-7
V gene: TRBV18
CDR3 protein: CASSPGGLSVYEQYF
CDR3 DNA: TGTGCCAGCTCCCCCGGGGGACTTTCCGTTTACGAGCAGTACTTC

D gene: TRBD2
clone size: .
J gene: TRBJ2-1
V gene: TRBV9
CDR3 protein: CASSVEASGAYNEQFF
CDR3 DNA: TGTGCCAGCAGCGTGGAGGCTAGCGGGGCCTACAATGAGCAGTTCTTC

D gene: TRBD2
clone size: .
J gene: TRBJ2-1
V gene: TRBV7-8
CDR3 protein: CASSLATLAGLYNEQFF
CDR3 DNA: TGTGCCAGCAGCTTAGCGACACTAGCGGGCTTGTACAATGAGCAGTTCTTC

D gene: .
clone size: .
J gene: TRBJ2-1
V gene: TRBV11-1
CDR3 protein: CASSMSWGTENEQFF
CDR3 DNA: TGTGCCAGCAGCATGAGCTGGGGGACCGAGAATGAGCAGTTCTTC

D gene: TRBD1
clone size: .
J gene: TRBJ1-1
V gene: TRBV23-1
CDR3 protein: CASSQSVRTGDTEAFF
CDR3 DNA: TGCGCCAGCAGTCAATCCGTGCGAACAGGGGACACTGAAGCTTTCTTT

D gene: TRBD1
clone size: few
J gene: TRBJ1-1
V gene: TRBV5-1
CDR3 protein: CASSHGTGYTEAFF
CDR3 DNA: TGCGCCAGCAGCCACGGGACAGGGTACACTGAAGCTTTCTTT

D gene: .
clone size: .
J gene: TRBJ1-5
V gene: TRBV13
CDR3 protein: CASSLRRGGNQPQHF
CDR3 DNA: TGTGCCAGCAGCCTACGGCGCGGTGGCAATCAGCCCCAGCATTTT

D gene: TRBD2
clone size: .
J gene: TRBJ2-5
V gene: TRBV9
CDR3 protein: CASSVGNLAGAKETQYF
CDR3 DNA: TGCGCCAGCAGCGTTGGGAACTTAGCGGGAGCAAAGGAGACCCAGTACTTC

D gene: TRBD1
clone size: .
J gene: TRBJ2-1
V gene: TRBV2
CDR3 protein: CASTGQGAYNEQFF
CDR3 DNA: TGTGCCAGCACGGGACAGGGGGCCTACAATGAGCAGTTCTTC

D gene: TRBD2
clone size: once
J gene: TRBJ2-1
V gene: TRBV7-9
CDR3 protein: CASESSGSNEQFF
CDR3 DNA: TGTGCCAGCGAATCTAGCGGGAGCAATGAGCAGTTCTTC

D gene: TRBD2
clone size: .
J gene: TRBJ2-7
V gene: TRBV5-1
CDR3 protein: CASSSNRLAQDEQYF
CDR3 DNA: TGCGCCAGCAGCTCGAACAGACTAGCTCAGGACGAGCAGTACTTC

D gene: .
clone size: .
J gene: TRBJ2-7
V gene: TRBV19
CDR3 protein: CASKETGLYEQYF
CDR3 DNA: TGTGCCAGTAAAGAGACAGGACTCTACGAGCAGTACTTC